This T cell receptor beta chain was captured in a study of STAT5B mutations in CD4+ large granular lymphocyte leukemia. Points from the study as a whole: About 24% of private leukemic clonotypes occurred rarely in other patients' non-leukemic repertoires.

Some clones are missing from TCRdb's copy, which holds only in-frame ones; the method was immunoSEQ multiplex PCR. Among around 37,000 clones listed, around 75% were seen once. The CDR3 length is 12 residues. Trimming cost V 1 base and J 10 bases, with 9 bases left between them. CDR1 and CDR2 from the germline V gene are SGHRS and YFSETQ. On this clone: Its specificity is unknown.

Sequencing was done on a sample of CD4+ T cells from blood buffy coats. The sequence was obtained from a human donor in good health. The chain uses TRBV5-1 and TRBJ2-1; D uncertain. CDR3 coding DNA: TGCGCCAGCAGCTTGATTCCTAGGGAGCAGTTCTTC. It encodes CASSLIPREQFF.